The sequence of this TCR beta chain was determined in a study of CD4+ T cells in melanoma. Measured with immunoSEQ multiplex PCR; TCRdb has only the in-frame clones, and not every one. There are roughly 150,000 clones in the sample; around 90% occur only once, and less than 2% lies in the top ten. On this clone: Antigen specificity is unknown.

Study outcomes and limitations: A reported correlation linked neoantigen-specific CD4+ T cells to CD8+, macrophage and B cell function.

This CDR3 spans 14 amino acids. CDR1 is LNHDA, CDR2 SQIVND, per germline (reference sequence). V lost 6 bases and J lost 2, with 11 bases in between. This clonotype was sampled from a human donor with melanoma. The chain has TRBV19 and TRBJ1-5; D remains ambiguous. The CDR3 reads CASSPLGGNQPQHF. The CDR3 DNA follows: TGTGCCAGTAGCCCCCTCGGGGGCAATCAGCCCCAGCATTTT.